Below are 13 T cell receptor beta chains sequenced from a single sample in a study of blood T cells in healthy people across ages. With a J-beta primer mix and a sample-barcoded 5' primer, a second PCR ran about 7 to 12 cycles. TCRdb recomputed calls from the 5' RACE reads with MiXCR, one row per CDR3 protein. The table has about 1.5 million distinct CDR3 sequences, approximately 43% seen once; the top ten hold under 5%. Sequenced: blood. These TCRs come from a woman in her late teens or twenties in good health.

This clonotype was recorded a few times. The rearrangement joins TRBV7-2 to TRBJ2-3; 7 bases align to TRBD1. The germline V gene has CDR1 SGHTA and CDR2 FQGNSA. This CDR3 comprises 14 residues. J lost 5 bases, V lost 1 base, and 3 bases had no gene match. The CDR3 nucleotides read TGTGCCAGCAGCTTAGACAGGGACAGAGATACGCAGTATTTT. As protein: CASSLDRDRDTQYF.

The chain joins TRBV6-1 to TRBJ2-1; TRBD2 matches 12 bases. CDR1 and CDR2 from the germline V gene are MNHNS and SASEGT. With 6 bases clipped from V and 7 bases from J, the junction kept 7 bases outside the gene matches. The CDR3 is made up of 15 amino acids. The CDR3 sequence: CASRGRGTSGNEQFF. The CDR3 DNA reads as TGTGCCAGCAGGGGTCGGGGGACTAGCGGGAATGAGCAGTTCTTC.

This clonotype was seen only a few times. CDR3 DNA: TGTGCCAGCGCCCAGAAAGGGGCTGGAAACACCATATATTTT. Translation: CASAQKGAGNTIYF. The J gene is TRBJ1-3, the V gene TRBV27, with TRBD1 as a possible D gene (5 bases). CDR1 is MNHEY, CDR2 SMNVEV, per germline (reference sequence). CDR3 length: 14 residues. V was shortened by 8 bases and J by 2 bases, with 13 bases between the two germline ends.

The J gene is TRBJ2-7, the V gene TRBV29-1; 11 nucleotides line up with TRBD1. From germline, CDR1 is SQVTM and CDR2 ANQGSEA. J was trimmed by 5 bases and V by 8 bases; bases with no gene match: 5. The CDR3 loop spans 12 amino acids. The CDR3 spells CSIGQGANEQYF. CDR3 bases: TGCAGCATAGGACAGGGGGCTAACGAGCAGTACTTC.

The gene calls are TRBV7-2 and TRBJ2-5; a weak D match, TRBD2 (7 bases). V gave up 2 bases and J gave up 5 bases, with 15 bases separating them. The CDR3 is 15 residues long. Germline V gene data show CDR1 as SGHTA and CDR2 as FQGNSA. The CDR3 loop reads CASSLFWGGGETQYF. The CDR3 DNA sequence: TGTGCCAGCAGCTTATTTTGGGGGGGCGGGGAGACCCAGTACTTC.

The chain employs TRBV5-6 and TRBJ1-2; no definite D call. Germline lookup yields CDR1 SGHDT and CDR2 YYEEEE. The CDR3 spans 16 residues. With 1 base removed from V and 1 base from J, the gap between germline ends came to 14 bases. DNA for the CDR3: TGTGCCAGCAGCTTGCTTGAAGGAAATTTTAACTATGGCTACACCTTC. Translating it yields CASSLLEGNFNYGYTF.

This sequence joins TRBV5-1 and TRBJ2-3; 8 nucleotides agree with TRBD1. Germline loops: CDR1 SGHRS, CDR2 YFSETQ. Germline trimming cut 2 bases from V and 10 bases from J; bases unmatched to any gene: 9. The CDR3 is 14 amino acids. The CDR3 region is CASSLQGQGSAQYF. In DNA, the CDR3 is TGCGCCAGCAGCTTACAAGGACAGGGATCAGCGCAGTATTTT.

This chain's CDR3 is CASSFSWGTYEQYF. The CDR3 DNA is TGTGCCAGCAGCTTCAGTTGGGGCACCTACGAGCAGTACTTC. The rearrangement links TRBV7-9 to TRBJ2-7; TRBD1 is a possible D gene (5 bases). The CDR3 has 14 amino acids. V lost 3 bases to trimming and J lost 2 bases, with 11 bases between them. In germline, CDR1 is SEHNR, CDR2 FQNEAQ (reference sequence).

Ten or more counts support this clonotype. The chain recombines TRBV20-1 with TRBJ2-3; tentative D call: TRBD1 (5 bases). The V end lost 5 bases, the J end lost 5 bases, and 8 bases lay between the germline ends. This CDR3 region has 11 residues. CDR1 DFQATT and CDR2 SNEGSKA come from the germline V gene (reference sequence). In DNA form, the CDR3 reads TGCAGTGCTCAAAGGGGAGATACGCAGTATTTT. Translating gives CSAQRGDTQYF.

This clonotype is a singleton in its sample. The chain is built from TRBV25-1 and TRBJ2-3; D gene uncertain. This CDR3 spans 11 amino acids. Germline CDR1 MGHDK, CDR2 SYGVNS. The ends were cut back, 2 bases at V and 8 bases at J, with 5 bases in the middle. CDR3 in amino acids: CASSERVTQYF. The CDR3 DNA reads TGTGCCAGCAGTGAAAGGGTTACGCAGTATTTT.

The chain joins TRBV10-3 to TRBJ2-5; 9 bases match TRBD2. The CDR3 contains 14 residues. Germline V gene data show CDR1 as ENHRY and CDR2 as SYGVKD. After removal of 6 bases from V and 5 bases from J, the junction contained 7 bases not matched to a gene. The CDR3 sequence is CAIRSGLAMETQYF. CDR3 in DNA: TGTGCCATCAGGTCGGGACTAGCCATGGAGACCCAGTACTTC.

This clonotype was observed a few times. The V call is TRBV6-5, the J call TRBJ2-5; 9 bases agree with TRBD2. The CDR3 is 15 amino acids. CDR1 is MNHEY, CDR2 SVGAGI, per germline. V shed 4 bases, J shed 11 bases, and the junction held 14 bases outside the gene matches. The CDR3 region has the DNA TGTGCCAGCAGTTCCCTAGCGGGAAGATGGGGGGAGCAGTACTTC. Residues: CASSSLAGRWGEQYF.

This clonotype has a handful of counts. The chain uses TRBV4-3 and TRBJ2-2; TRBD2 aligns across 12 bases. J was trimmed by 4 bases and V by 5 bases; bases with no gene match: 8. The CDR3 spans 17 residues. Looked up from germline, CDR1 is LGHNA and CDR2 is YSLEER. The CDR3 nucleotides read TGCGCCAGCAGCGAACGACTAGCGGGGGCGGTCACCGGGGAGCTGTTTTTT. Its protein product is CASSERLAGAVTGELFF.